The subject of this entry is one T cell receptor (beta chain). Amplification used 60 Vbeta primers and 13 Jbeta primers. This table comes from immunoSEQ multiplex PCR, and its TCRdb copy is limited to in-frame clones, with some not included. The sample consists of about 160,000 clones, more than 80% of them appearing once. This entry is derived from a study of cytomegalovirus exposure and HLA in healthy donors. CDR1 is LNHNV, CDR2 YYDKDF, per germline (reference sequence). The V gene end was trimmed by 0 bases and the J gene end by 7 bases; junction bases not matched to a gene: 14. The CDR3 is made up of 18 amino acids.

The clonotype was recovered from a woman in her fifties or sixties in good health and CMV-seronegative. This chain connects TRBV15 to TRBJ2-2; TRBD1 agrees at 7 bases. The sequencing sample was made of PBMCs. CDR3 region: CATSRDSAGRGFSGELFF. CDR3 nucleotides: TGTGCCACCAGCAGAGATTCCGCGGGCAGGGGGTTTAGCGGGGAGCTGTTTTTT.